The entry below gives a single T cell receptor beta chain sequence along with its context. Its antigen is not known. These data come from a study of T-cell memory formation after mild COVID-19. Study details: Among the donors, TCR clusters were largely specific to each donor.

A single record per CDR3 protein comes from TCRdb applying MiXCR to the 5' RACE reads. Here the sample spans roughly 250,000 distinct CDR3 sequences, around 15% being singletons. The CDR3 length is 13 residues. Deletions cut 7 bases from V and 6 bases from J, with 15 bases between. Germline CDR1 is KGHSH and CDR2 is LQKENI. Whole-study findings and limits: Memory from before infection featured some responding clones, which suggests cross-reactive memory joined. Later expanders leaned toward CD4+, whereas clones contracting from day 15 to 85 were balanced CD4/CD8. The study found contracting CD4+ clones mainly in CM and EM and contracting CD8+ clones in EMRA.

The specimen sequenced was PBMCs or a T cell subset sorted from them (not recorded which). This sequence originates from a man between 18 and 29 years old who had mild COVID-19 (a few samples of this study predate the infection). Cell type and time point are not known. The chain recombines TRBV18 with TRBJ1-1; maybe TRBD1 (6 bases). CDR3 region: CASYLGGFAEAFF. In DNA, the CDR3 is TGTGCCAGCTATTTAGGGGGTTTTGCTGAAGCTTTCTTT.